Reported below is one TCR beta chain. Libraries were prepared by immunoSEQ multiplex PCR; TCRdb keeps only in-frame clonotypes and omits some of them. The sample has roughly 890,000 clones, 80% to 95% seen once. This CDR3 is built from 18 residues. Germline V gene data show CDR1 as SGDLS and CDR2 as YYNGEE. Trimming shortened V by 2 bases and J by 1 base, and 21 bases separated the two germline ends. This record comes from a study of shared clonotypes between healthy human individuals. CD45RO-negative, CCR7-positively selected cells formed the naive CD8 fraction, excluding terminally differentiated effector memory CD45RA+ cells.

The chain is built from TRBV9 and TRBJ1-1, with D possibly TRBD1 on 5 matching bases. The source material was naive CD8+ T cells sorted from blood. This clonotype was sampled from a man aged 30 to 39 in good health. The CDR3 protein is CASSVNLGQTKGNTEAFF. CDR3 coding DNA: TGTGCCAGCAGCGTCAATCTGGGGCAGACTAAAGGGAACACTGAAGCTTTCTTT.